Below, 32 T cell receptor beta chains from the same sample are listed, as sequenced in a study of blood T cell repertoires in COVID-19. Repertoires were generated with immunoSEQ multiplex PCR, while TCRdb's copy carries only in-frame clones and drops some. The sample lists 95,000 to 110,000 clones, 70% to 90% occurring once. The specimen was peripheral blood. The receptors derive from a human donor in a cohort sampled during active COVID-19.

V and J are TRBV27 and TRBJ2-1, with 11 bases identical to TRBD1. Trimming removed 0 bases from V and 9 bases from J; junction bases left unmatched: 13. The CDR3 extends over 18 amino acids. CDR1 and CDR2 from the germline V gene are MNHEY and SMNVEV (reference sequence). The CDR3 loop is CASSLSSGGQGVRGEQFF. The CDR3 region has the DNA TGTGCCAGCAGTTTATCGTCGGGGGGACAGGGGGTCCGGGGTGAGCAGTTCTTC.

This rearrangement joins TRBV5-1 to TRBJ1-1, with D hard to call. The CDR3 has 11 residues. V lost 0 bases, J lost 10 bases, and 7 bases lay in between. From germline, CDR1 is SGHRS and CDR2 YFSETQ. The CDR3: CASSLGLVAFF. In nucleotides, the CDR3 is TGCGCCAGCAGCTTGGGATTAGTAGCTTTCTTT.

This clone has just a few counts. The gene calls are TRBV19 and TRBJ2-3; 13 bases align to TRBD2. After removal of 3 bases from V and 4 bases from J, the junction contained 1 base not matched to a gene. Germline V lookup: CDR1 LNHDA, CDR2 SQIVND (reference sequence). The CDR3 loop spans 15 amino acids. Here the CDR3 reads CASSMTSGGPDTQYF. For the CDR3, the DNA is TGTGCCAGTAGTATGACTAGCGGGGGGCCAGATACGCAGTATTTT.

As regards this clone: Other DNA sequences in the same sample also yield this CDR3. The chain links TRBV9 to TRBJ2-7; 7 nucleotides match TRBD1. The CDR3 has 14 amino acids. Per germline, CDR1 SGDLS and CDR2 YYNGEE. Unmatched junction bases numbered 4, after V lost 2 bases and J lost 2 bases. The CDR3 protein is CASSVAGGTYEQYF. CDR3 nucleotides: TGTGCCAGCAGCGTCGCAGGGGGAACCTACGAGCAGTACTTC.

The chain couples TRBV7-2 to TRBJ1-5; TRBD1 agrees at 8 bases. Per the germline V gene, CDR1 is SGHTA and CDR2 is FQGNSA. The V gene end was trimmed by 3 bases and the J gene end by 1 base; junction bases not matched to a gene: 5. The CDR3 totals 16 residues. This chain's CDR3 is CASSFRGRESNQPQHF. CDR3 in DNA: TGTGCCAGCAGCTTCAGGGGGCGGGAGAGCAATCAGCCCCAGCATTTT.

The chain is built from TRBV18 and TRBJ2-1; D not certain. Trimming stripped 4 bases from V and 8 bases from J, with 21 bases between. Germline loops: CDR1 KGHSH, CDR2 LQKENI. This CDR3 is built from 16 residues. The CDR3 region has the DNA TGTGCCAGCTCACTACCGACTGCGCCGGCAGCCGATGAGCAGTTCTTC. This translates into CASSLPTAPAADEQFF.

The chain couples TRBV10-3 to TRBJ2-3, with TRBD2 matching 14 bases. The CDR3 totals 18 residues. J lost 3 bases, V lost 6 bases, and 11 bases had no gene match. Germline assignment: CDR1 ENHRY and CDR2 SYGVKD. CDR3 loop: CAIRTGTSGRGRTDTQYF. The CDR3 DNA follows: TGTGCCATCAGGACAGGGACTAGCGGGAGAGGTAGGACAGATACGCAGTATTTT.

The V and J genes are TRBV7-2 and TRBJ1-5, with TRBD1 as a possible D gene (5 bases). The CDR3 loop spans 15 amino acids. Per germline, CDR1 SGHTA and CDR2 FQGNSA. V dropped 1 base and J dropped 4 bases, with 11 bases sitting between them. The CDR3 nucleotides read TGTGCCAGCAGCTTAGTCAGCCGGGGGAATCAGCCCCAGCATTTT. Translated, it gives CASSLVSRGNQPQHF.

This rearrangement joins TRBV7-8 to TRBJ2-1; D may be TRBD2 (6 bases). The V gene lost 4 bases and the J gene lost 2 bases, with 12 bases spanning the gap. Per the germline V gene, CDR1 is SGHVS and CDR2 is FQNEAQ. This CDR3 comprises 15 residues. The CDR3, as DNA: TGTGCCAGCAGCTACGGGAGTTCTACCTACAATGAGCAGTTCTTC. Encoded protein: CASSYGSSTYNEQFF.

The chain uses TRBV3-1 (or the pseudogene TRBV3-2) and TRBJ1-1, with D maybe TRBD1 (6 bases). The germline gives CDR1 LGHDT, CDR2 YNNKEL (reference sequence). This CDR3 region has 13 residues. V lost 5 bases and J 4 bases, leaving 11 bases between the germline ends. The CDR3 spells CASSSRGGTEAFF. The DNA of the CDR3 is TGTGCCAGCAGCTCTAGGGGGGGCACTGAAGCTTTCTTT.

The chain carries TRBV2 and TRBJ1-4; no reliable D call. The CDR3 length is 15 residues. Germline V gives CDR1 SNHLY, CDR2 FYNNEI. V was trimmed by 4 bases and J by 0 bases, leaving 9 bases between them. This CDR3 is CASSAGSSTNEKLFF. In nucleotides, the CDR3 is TGTGCCAGCAGTGCGGGATCTTCAACTAATGAAAAACTGTTTTTT.

This clone was observed a single time. The CDR3 here is CASSPGHANNSPLHF. The DNA of the CDR3 is TGTGCCAGCAGCCCAGGACACGCTAATAATTCACCCCTCCACTTT. The rearrangement links TRBV27 to TRBJ1-6; a possible D gene is TRBD1 (5 bases). The germline CDR1 and CDR2 sequences are MNHEY and SMNVEV (reference sequence). There are 15 residues in the CDR3. Trimming left V 6 bases short and J 5 bases short, with 14 bases between.

V usage is TRBV15 and J usage is TRBJ1-1, with D possibly TRBD1 on 5 matching bases. Trimming removed 0 bases at V and 0 bases at J, with 8 bases between. Looked up from germline, CDR1 is LNHNV and CDR2 is YYDKDF (reference sequence). The CDR3 has 15 residues. CDR3: CATSRERGMNTEAFF. The CDR3 bases are TGTGCCACCAGCAGAGAACGGGGGATGAACACTGAAGCTTTCTTT.

The rearrangement joins TRBV7-2 to TRBJ2-6; 9 bases agree with TRBD1. V dropped 5 bases and J dropped 4; count of bases not matched to a gene: 9. Germline assignment: CDR1 SGHTA and CDR2 FQGNSA. This CDR3 region has 17 residues. The CDR3 reads CASSAPGQGPGANVLTF. In DNA form, the CDR3 reads TGTGCCAGCAGCGCTCCGGGACAGGGTCCCGGGGCCAACGTCCTGACTTTC.

This clone showed up just once. The chain employs TRBV6-1 and TRBJ2-6; no clear D. Germline V gives CDR1 MNHNS, CDR2 SASEGT. Trimming left V 3 bases short and J 2 bases short, with 20 bases between. The CDR3 has 19 amino acids. The CDR3 DNA reads TGTGCCAGCAGTGACCCGCGGCGGTGGCCAGAGGCTGGGGCCAACGTCCTGACTTTC. This codes for CASSDPRRWPEAGANVLTF.

The rearrangement joins TRBV18 to TRBJ2-2; tentatively, D is TRBD1 (6 bases). The germline CDR1 and CDR2 sequences are KGHSH and LQKENI. This CDR3 has 15 residues. V shed 3 bases and J shed 5 bases, with 13 bases lying between them. CDR3 in amino acids: CASSPFPGDTGELFF. The DNA for the CDR3 is TGTGCCAGCTCACCTTTTCCAGGGGATACCGGGGAGCTGTTTTTT.

The rearrangement uses TRBV14 and TRBJ2-1; D not resolved. CDR1 and CDR2 (germline): SGHDN, FVKESK. Trimming removed 6 bases at V and 5 bases at J, with 5 bases between. The CDR3 has 11 residues. Here the CDR3 DNA reads TGTGCCAGCAGTCTTAACAATGAGCAGTTCTTC. Amino acid sequence: CASSLNNEQFF.

The rearrangement uses TRBV27 and TRBJ1-1; tentatively, D is TRBD1 (5 bases). Trimming stripped 4 bases from V and 6 bases from J, with 18 bases between. Germline V gene sequence: CDR1 MNHEY, CDR2 SMNVEV (reference sequence). CDR3 size: 15 residues. The CDR3: CASSSITSWGAEAFF. The CDR3, as DNA: TGTGCCAGCAGTTCCATCACAAGTTGGGGGGCTGAAGCTTTCTTT.

The chain recombines TRBV7-6 with TRBJ1-3; D possibly corresponds to TRBD1 (5 bases). This CDR3 has 16 amino acids. In germline, CDR1 is SGHVS, CDR2 FNYEAQ. Trimming removed 0 bases from V and 0 bases from J, with 9 bases in between. This CDR3 is CASSLALGVSGNTIYF. CDR3 coding DNA: TGTGCCAGCAGCTTAGCGCTAGGGGTCTCTGGAAACACCATATATTTT.

V is TRBV28 and J is TRBJ1-1; D ambiguous. The ends were cut back, 6 bases at V and 3 bases at J, with 11 bases in the middle. This CDR3 is built from 13 residues. Germline V gene lookup returns CDR1 MDHEN and CDR2 SYDVKM. Here the CDR3 reads CASRPGRDTEAFF. The CDR3 DNA follows: TGTGCCAGCAGGCCGGGGAGGGACACTGAAGCTTTCTTT.

This sequence joins TRBV9 and TRBJ1-1, with TRBD1 matching over 7 bases. Germline CDR1 SGDLS, CDR2 YYNGEE. J gave up 4 bases and V 2 bases, and 5 bases lay outside the gene matches. The CDR3 consists of 14 residues. CDR3 loop: CASSVTGDSTEAFF. CDR3 coding DNA: TGTGCCAGCAGCGTTACAGGGGATTCCACTGAAGCTTTCTTT.

The gene calls are TRBV7-3 and TRBJ2-5; 13 bases line up with TRBD2. Germline assignment: CDR1 SGHTA and CDR2 FQGTGA. J gave up 5 bases and V 2 bases, and 5 bases lay outside the gene matches. There are 16 residues in the CDR3. CDR3: CASSLGLAGERETQYF. In DNA, the CDR3 is TGTGCCAGCAGCTTAGGACTAGCGGGGGAGAGGGAGACCCAGTACTTC.

J is TRBJ1-5 and V is TRBV27; 8 bases are a match to TRBD1. After removal of 2 bases from V and 6 bases from J, the junction contained 12 bases not matched to a gene. CDR1 and CDR2 (germline): MNHEY, SMNVEV (reference sequence). The CDR3 sequence is 17 residues long. CDR3 bases: TGTGCCAGCAGTTTAAGGGTGGGCAGGGGGCTGGGTCAGCCCCAGCATTTT. Protein: CASSLRVGRGLGQPQHF.

The V call is TRBV30, the J call TRBJ1-2, with a weak D call TRBD1 (5 bases). V was shortened by 0 bases and J by 7 bases, with 15 bases between the two germline ends. Germline lookup yields CDR1 GTSNPN and CDR2 SVGIG (reference sequence). This CDR3 has 14 amino acids. CDR3 region: CAWSVETGRGGYTF. The CDR3 nucleotides are TGTGCCTGGAGTGTAGAGACCGGTAGGGGTGGCTACACCTTC. Full variable domain (remainder filled in from reference TRBV30 and TRBJ1-2): SQTIHQWPATLVQPVGSPLSLECTVEGTSNPNLYWYRQAAGRGLQLLFYSVGIGQISSEVPQNLSASRPQDRQFILSSKKLLLSDSGFYLCAWSVETGRGGYTFGSGTRLTVV.

The chain combines TRBV5-4 with TRBJ2-5; tentative D call: TRBD2 (5 bases). The V end was cut by 5 bases, the J end by 5 bases, with 7 bases between. The germline V gene has CDR1 SGHNT and CDR2 YYREEE (reference sequence). This CDR3 has 11 amino acids. The CDR3 here is CASSRGETQYF. The CDR3 region has the DNA TGTGCCAGCAGTCGCGGGGAGACCCAGTACTTC.

The J gene is TRBJ1-1, the V gene TRBV6-5; 9 positions match TRBD1. There are 13 residues in the CDR3. Germline-derived CDR1 and CDR2 are MNHEY and SVGAGI. J was trimmed by 7 bases and V by 6 bases; bases with no gene match: 6. The CDR3, as DNA: TGTGCCAGCAGGGGGGACAGGGAGCGTGAAGCTTTCTTT. Translation gives CASRGDREREAFF.

Here the CDR3 reads CASSPDFGQNEKLFF. As DNA, the CDR3 is TGTGCCAGCAGTCCGGACTTCGGGCAAAATGAAAAACTGTTTTTT. The chain carries TRBV6-4 and TRBJ1-4, with D unresolved. V was trimmed by 5 bases and J by 5 bases, leaving 15 bases between them. The CDR3 covers 15 residues. Germline-derived CDR1 and CDR2 are MRHNA and SNTAGT.

The rearrangement joins TRBV29-1 to TRBJ1-2; 7 bases are a match to TRBD1. The V gene end was trimmed by 3 bases and the J gene end by 1 base; junction bases not matched to a gene: 11. CDR1 and CDR2 (germline): SQVTM, ANQGSEA. This CDR3 has 16 residues. This CDR3 is CSVDPAGGRFNYGYTF. Here the CDR3 DNA reads TGCAGCGTTGATCCGGCAGGGGGGCGGTTTAACTATGGCTACACCTTC.

V usage is TRBV27 and J usage is TRBJ2-5; TRBD1 matches at 10 bases. V dropped 5 bases and J dropped 5; count of bases not matched to a gene: 5. From germline, CDR1 is MNHEY and CDR2 SMNVEV (reference sequence). The CDR3 runs 14 residues. The DNA for the CDR3 is TGTGCCAGCAGTGCGACAGGGGGCTGGGAGACCCAGTACTTC. This sequence encodes CASSATGGWETQYF.

The gene calls are TRBV19 and TRBJ2-5; D might be TRBD2 (6 bases). CDR1 and CDR2 (germline): LNHDA, SQIVND (reference sequence). Trimming took off 5 bases at V and 0 bases at J, with 10 bases between the two ends. The CDR3 extends over 14 amino acids. CDR3 sequence (DNA): TGTGCCAGTAGTTGGGGGGAGGACCAAGAGACCCAGTACTTC. It translates to CASSWGEDQETQYF.

V and J are TRBV7-2 and TRBJ2-2; possible D gene TRBD1, 5 bases. This CDR3 has 14 residues. Germline values: CDR1 SGHTA, CDR2 FQGNSA. The V gene lost 2 bases and the J gene lost 5 bases, with 9 bases spanning the gap. The CDR3 here is CASSLQGRTGELFF. The CDR3 DNA follows: TGTGCCAGCAGCTTACAGGGTCGGACCGGGGAGCTGTTTTTT.

J is TRBJ1-4 and V is TRBV4-2, with 9 bases fitting TRBD1. V was pared by 1 base and J by 5 bases, with 2 bases of the junction left unmatched. The germline V gene has CDR1 LGHNA and CDR2 YNFKEQ. CDR3 length: 15 amino acids. DNA of the CDR3: TGTGCCAGCAGCCAAGTTGGACAGGGGAATGAAAAACTGTTTTTT. Its protein is CASSQVGQGNEKLFF.